These 21 T cell receptor beta chains share one sample of origin, sequenced in a study of technical replicates of blood from several donors. Sequencing was performed with immunoSEQ multiplex PCR; in TCRdb, only in-frame clones are kept and a portion is missing. Here the sample spans 68,000 or so clones, 80% to 95% being singletons. Sequenced: PBMCs. All receptors come from a human donor in good health. Some clones in this sample may be carry-over from other donors' samples.

This chain uses TRBV18 with TRBJ2-2; TRBD2 aligns across 14 bases. The CDR3 runs 16 residues. The germline V gene has CDR1 KGHSH and CDR2 LQKENI. V was pared by 4 bases and J by 4 bases, with 2 bases of the junction left unmatched. The CDR3 nucleotides read TGTGCCAGCTCACTGGGACTAGCGGGAGTCACCGGGGAGCTGTTTTTT. Translating gives CASSLGLAGVTGELFF.

In this sample, this clone turned up many times. The J gene is TRBJ1-4, the V gene TRBV7-8, with D tentatively TRBD1 (5 bases). Germline V gene sequence: CDR1 SGHVS, CDR2 FQNEAQ. V shed 1 base and J shed 7 bases, with 13 bases lying between them. This CDR3 region has 15 residues. CDR3 bases: TGTGCCAGCAGCTTAGTCCTGGGGCTGGGTGAAAAACTGTTTTTT. Its translation: CASSLVLGLGEKLFF. Supplemented by reference TRBV7-8 and TRBJ1-4, the full variable domain reads GAGVSQSPRYKVAKRGQDVALRCDPISGHVSLFWYQQALGQGPEFLTYFQNEAQLDKSGLPSDRFFAERPEGSVSTLKIQRTQQEDSAVYLCASSLVLGLGEKLFFGSGTQLSVL.

The chain is built from TRBV7-6 and TRBJ1-1; TRBD1 matches 7 bases. CDR1 SGHVS and CDR2 FNYEAQ come from the germline V gene. The CDR3 has 13 amino acids. V trimming: 1 base; J trimming: 10 bases; junction bases outside the gene matches: 6. This CDR3 is CASSLDEGARAFF. The CDR3 nucleotides are TGTGCCAGCAGCTTAGATGAGGGGGCGAGAGCTTTCTTT.

The chain employs TRBV30 and TRBJ1-5, with a possible D match to TRBD1 (5 bases). V was cut by 1 base and J by 5 bases, with 12 bases left in between. The germline V gene encodes CDR1 GTSNPN and CDR2 SVGIG (reference sequence). CDR3 length: 14 residues. CDR3 sequence: CAWSASGFYQPQHF. CDR3 nucleotides: TGTGCCTGGAGTGCGTCAGGGTTCTATCAGCCCCAGCATTTT.

This clone was seen just once. V is TRBV10-3 and J is TRBJ1-1; 7 bases are a match to TRBD1. The germline CDR1 and CDR2 sequences are ENHRY and SYGVKD. CDR3 length equals 16 residues. Trimming removed 4 bases from V and 2 bases from J; junction bases left unmatched: 10. CDR3 coding DNA: TGTGCCATCAGTGCTAACTCGGGACAGCGAAACACTGAAGCTTTCTTT. Protein product: CAISANSGQRNTEAFF.

The chain employs TRBV5-1 and TRBJ1-5; TRBD1 might be the D (5 bases). Trimming shortened V by 5 bases and J by 7 bases, and 16 bases separated the two germline ends. The CDR3 is 14 amino acids. Germline lookup yields CDR1 SGHRS and CDR2 YFSETQ. In DNA form, the CDR3 reads TGCGCCAGCAGACTGGACGCGGGGGGACAGCCCCAGCATTTT. It codes for CASRLDAGGQPQHF.

V is TRBV7-7 and J is TRBJ2-7; D might be TRBD2 (7 bases). CDR1 is SSHAT, CDR2 FNYEAQ, per germline (reference sequence). The CDR3 consists of 13 residues. Deletions cut 1 base from V and 6 bases from J, with 10 bases between. CDR3 coding DNA: TGTGCCAGCAGCTTAGAGGGGGGGAGCGAGCAGTACTTC. Translated, it gives CASSLEGGSEQYF.

The V call is TRBV7-8, the J call TRBJ2-3, with 7 bases aligning to TRBD1. Germline V gives CDR1 SGHVS, CDR2 FQNEAQ. The CDR3 loop spans 15 amino acids. With V trimmed by 2 bases and J by 3 bases, 5 bases remained unmatched. The CDR3 loop is CASSLTGARTDTQYF. In nucleotides, the CDR3 is TGTGCCAGCAGCTTAACAGGGGCTCGGACAGATACGCAGTATTTT. Complete variable domain (other parts from reference TRBV7-8 and TRBJ2-3): GAGVSQSPRYKVAKRGQDVALRCDPISGHVSLFWYQQALGQGPEFLTYFQNEAQLDKSGLPSDRFFAERPEGSVSTLKIQRTQQEDSAVYLCASSLTGARTDTQYFGPGTRLTVL.

This chain links TRBV6-5 with TRBJ1-2, with D tentatively TRBD1 (5 bases). Trimming stripped 2 bases from V and 11 bases from J, with 9 bases between. Germline loops: CDR1 MNHEY, CDR2 SVGAGI. This CDR3 comprises 11 residues. CDR3 region: CASSYKGNYTF. CDR3 nucleotides: TGTGCCAGCAGTTACAAGGGGAATTACACCTTC.

The chain is built from TRBV5-6 and TRBJ2-5; 10 nucleotides line up with TRBD2. The CDR3 has 16 amino acids. Germline lookup yields CDR1 SGHDT and CDR2 YYEEEE. Trimming removed 1 base from V and 5 bases from J; junction bases left unmatched: 8. This chain's CDR3 is CASSLTSGDPRETQYF. CDR3 nucleotides: TGTGCCAGCAGCTTGACTAGCGGGGACCCAAGGGAGACCCAGTACTTC.

The chain employs TRBV30 and TRBJ2-1; 9 bases agree with TRBD2. The length of the CDR3 is 15 residues. V lost 0 bases and J lost 5; bases outside the gene matches: 5. The V gene's germline CDR1 is GTSNPN and CDR2 SVGIG (reference sequence). The CDR3 is CAWSVFSGSNNEQFF. CDR3 coding DNA: TGTGCCTGGAGTGTATTTAGCGGGAGTAACAATGAGCAGTTCTTC.

The V gene is TRBV4-1, the J gene TRBJ2-2, with TRBD2 matching 8 bases. Germline CDR1 MGHRA, CDR2 YSYEKL. Trimming at V came to 5 bases and at J to 6 bases, leaving 11 bases not matched to a gene. This CDR3 is built from 16 residues. The CDR3 loop is CASSAPGLVYSGELFF. Written as DNA, the CDR3 is TGCGCCAGCAGCGCTCCGGGACTAGTCTATTCCGGGGAGCTGTTTTTT.

Here the CDR3 DNA reads TGTGCCAGCAGCTTGGGACAGCATAATTCACCCCTCCACTTT. The encoded protein is CASSLGQHNSPLHF. The chain recombines TRBV7-2 with TRBJ1-6, with TRBD1 identical over 7 bases. Unmatched junction bases numbered 1, after V lost 3 bases and J lost 5 bases. The CDR3 totals 14 residues. Germline lookup yields CDR1 SGHTA and CDR2 FQGNSA.

The chain carries TRBV7-2 and TRBJ2-2, with 11 bases that match TRBD1. This CDR3 has 15 amino acids. CDR1 and CDR2 from the germline V gene are SGHTA and FQGNSA. The V gene end was trimmed by 6 bases and the J gene end by 5 bases; junction bases not matched to a gene: 5. The chain's CDR3 is CASRRDRGDTGELFF. The CDR3 bases are TGTGCCAGCAGAAGGGACAGGGGGGATACCGGGGAGCTGTTTTTT.

The chain is built from TRBV5-8 and TRBJ1-1; D is unresolved. The CDR3 sequence is 11 residues long. Germline V gene data show CDR1 as SGHTS and CDR2 as YDEGEE. V dropped 9 bases and J dropped 10 bases, with 16 bases sitting between them. CDR3 nucleotides: TGTGCCACACGCGGGGTTAAGACAGCTTTCTTT. It specifies CATRGVKTAFF.

This clone rates as medium-sized (0.01 to 0.1%). Other nucleotide sequences in the sample specify the same CDR3. The V gene is TRBV5-1, the J gene TRBJ2-1; 8 nucleotides line up with TRBD2. The V gene end was trimmed by 2 bases and the J gene end by 4 bases; junction bases not matched to a gene: 2. The CDR3 has 14 amino acids. Germline assignment: CDR1 SGHRS and CDR2 YFSETQ. CDR3 DNA: TGCGCCAGCAGCTTCGGGGGGGGGTACAATGAGCAGTTCTTC. This gives the protein CASSFGGGYNEQFF.

The chain links TRBV13 to TRBJ1-1, with D possibly TRBD1 on 6 matching bases. Germline CDR1 PRHDT, CDR2 FYEKMQ (reference sequence). Trimming shortened V by 5 bases and J by 2 bases, and 21 bases separated the two germline ends. The CDR3 consists of 17 residues. CDR3 protein: CASSRSRRRGGNTEAFF. The CDR3 nucleotides read TGTGCCAGCAGCCGAAGTAGGAGGAGAGGGGGTAACACTGAAGCTTTCTTT.

The rearrangement joins TRBV7-2 to TRBJ1-1; D perhaps matches TRBD1 (5 bases). The CDR3 runs to 13 residues. V was pared by 5 bases and J by 8 bases, with 15 bases between. Germline lookup yields CDR1 SGHTA and CDR2 FQGNSA. The chain's CDR3 is CASSLGGGLEAFF. CDR3 sequence (DNA): TGTGCCAGCAGCCTCGGCGGGGGGTTGGAAGCTTTCTTT. Using reference TRBV7-2 and TRBJ1-1 for the parts outside the CDR3, the full variable domain is GAGVSQSPSNKVTEKGKDVELRCDPISGHTALYWYRQSLGQGLEFLIYFQGNSAPDKSGLPSDRFSAERTGGSVSTLTIQRTQQEDSAVYLCASSLGGGLEAFFGQGTRLTVV.

V gene TRBV5-6 combines with J gene TRBJ1-2; 8 bases align to TRBD1. The trim removed 4 bases at V and 3 bases at J, leaving 2 bases unmatched. CDR1 is SGHDT and CDR2 is YYEEEE in the germline V gene. The CDR3 is 13 amino acids. This CDR3 is CASSRDRYYGYTF. CDR3 coding DNA: TGTGCCAGCAGCCGGGACAGGTACTATGGCTACACCTTC.

The V gene is TRBV6-1, the J gene TRBJ1-6, with 7 bases matching TRBD1. Trimming took 2 bases from V and 7 from J; bases not matched to a gene: 5. From germline, CDR1 is MNHNS and CDR2 SASEGT. This CDR3 contains 15 residues. The CDR3 protein is CASSELGQSNSPLHF. The DNA for the CDR3 is TGTGCCAGCAGTGAATTGGGACAGTCAAATTCACCCCTCCACTTT.

The rearrangement links TRBV5-1 to TRBJ2-1; D possibly corresponds to TRBD2 (5 bases). The CDR3 runs 17 residues. Trimming took 4 bases from V and 10 from J, leaving 27 bases between them. Germline assignment: CDR1 SGHRS and CDR2 YFSETQ. CDR3: CASSTRLSGGNSLEQFF. The DNA of the CDR3 is TGCGCCAGCAGCACTAGGCTCAGCGGTGGTAATTCTTTGGAGCAGTTCTTC.